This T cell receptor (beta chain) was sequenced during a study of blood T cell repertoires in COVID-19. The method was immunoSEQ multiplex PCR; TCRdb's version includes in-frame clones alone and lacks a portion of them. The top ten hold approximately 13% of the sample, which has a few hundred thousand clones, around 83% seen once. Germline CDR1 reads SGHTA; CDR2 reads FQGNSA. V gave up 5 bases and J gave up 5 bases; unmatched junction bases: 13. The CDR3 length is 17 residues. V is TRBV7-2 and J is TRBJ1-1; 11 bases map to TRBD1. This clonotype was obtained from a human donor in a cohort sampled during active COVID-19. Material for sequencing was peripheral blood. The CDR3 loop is CASSPYRDRGRGTEAFF. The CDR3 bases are TGTGCCAGCAGCCCGTACCGGGACAGGGGGAGGGGGACTGAAGCTTTCTTT.